A selection of T cell receptor beta chains follows, all from one sample in a study of blood T cell repertoires in COVID-19. The data were produced by immunoSEQ multiplex PCR, yet TCRdb's version contains in-frame clones alone and is incomplete. The sample holds approximately 290,000 clones, more than 85% seen once. The sample consisted of peripheral blood. All receptors derive from a woman aged 25-40 years with COVID-19, enrolled during active disease. Both conserved end residues are part of each CDR3. Not every row has a clone size; where given, it reads once, few, many or a size class.

j_gene,len,v_gene,abundance,CDR3aa
TRBJ2-2,15,TRBV7-6,NA,CASSLVVGSPGELFF
TRBJ2-1,15,TRBV9,NA,CASSVARGSHNEQFF
TRBJ1-6,16,TRBV27,NA,CASSPGQGSYNSPLHF
TRBJ1-5,16,TRBV19,once,CASTPTGAYSNQPQHF
TRBJ1-2,15,TRBV9,NA,CASSAGTSGPFGYTF
TRBJ1-1,15,TRBV7-9,NA,CASSLQDRENTEAFF
TRBJ2-7,14,TRBV6-6,NA,CASSYFTSSPEQYF
TRBJ1-4,14,TRBV13,NA,CASSSGTDGEKLFF
TRBJ1-1,15,TRBV10-2,NA,CASSERDTSNTEAFF
TRBJ1-4,16,TRBV19,few,CASSWYGRAGNEKLFF
TRBJ1-1,15,TRBV5-5,NA,CASSGRAGQNTEAFF